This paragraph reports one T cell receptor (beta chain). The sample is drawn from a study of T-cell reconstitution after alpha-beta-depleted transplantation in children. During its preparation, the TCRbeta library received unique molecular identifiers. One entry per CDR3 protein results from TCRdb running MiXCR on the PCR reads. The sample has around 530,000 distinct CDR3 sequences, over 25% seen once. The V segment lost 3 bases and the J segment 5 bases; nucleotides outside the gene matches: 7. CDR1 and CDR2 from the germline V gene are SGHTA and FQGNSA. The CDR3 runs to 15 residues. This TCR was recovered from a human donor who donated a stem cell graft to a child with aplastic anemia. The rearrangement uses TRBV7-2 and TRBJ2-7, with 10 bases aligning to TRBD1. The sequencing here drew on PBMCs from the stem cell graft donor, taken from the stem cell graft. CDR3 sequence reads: CASSLTGGERHEQYF. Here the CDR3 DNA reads TGTGCCAGCAGCTTGACAGGGGGCGAGCGGCACGAGCAGTACTTC.